This T cell receptor beta chain was found in a study of cytomegalovirus exposure and HLA in healthy donors. Study results and limitations: The study listed roughly 160 cytomegalovirus-associated TCR beta chains. Later analysis associated a missense DCLRE1C variant with TCR beta V- and J-gene trimming. Follow-up analysis found HLA locus-dependent TCR association rates, highest for DRB1 and lowest for HLA-C.

Primers for the PCR totalled 60 Vbeta and 13 Jbeta. Profiling relied on immunoSEQ multiplex PCR, and the TCRdb table lists in-frame clones only, not all of them. The table shows about 120,000 clones, with approximately 71% occurring only once. This CDR3 is 13 amino acids long. Germline V gene sequence: CDR1 SGHTA, CDR2 FQGNSA. The V end lost 5 bases, the J end lost 1 base, and 8 bases lay between the germline ends. Details on this clone: The target antigen is unknown.

The TCR sequence derives from a woman between 45 and 60 years old in good health and CMV-seronegative. V and J are TRBV7-2 and TRBJ1-1, with D hard to call. Source material: PBMCs. The CDR3 nucleotides are TGTGCCAGCAGCACCACTGAGAACACTGAAGCTTTCTTT. Protein product: CASSTTENTEAFF.